Following are 4 T cell receptor beta chains from one sample sequenced in a study of T-cell reconstitution after alpha-beta-depleted transplantation in children. Construction of the TCRbeta library involved unique molecular identifiers. In TCRdb, the PCR reads were re-called with MiXCR into one record per CDR3 protein. The data show over 300,000 distinct CDR3 sequences, approximately 10% seen once. The specimen was PBMCs from the stem cell graft donor, collected from the stem cell graft. These receptors all stem from a human donor who donated a stem cell graft to a child with acute lymphoblastic leukemia.

This clonotype was observed at least ten times. This CDR3 reads CASKVRASYNEQFF. CDR3 coding DNA: TGTGCCAGCAAAGTTAGGGCATCCTACAATGAGCAGTTCTTC. The chain recombines TRBV27 with TRBJ2-1; D not certain. V lost 7 bases and J 1 base, leaving 11 bases between the germline ends. The CDR3 covers 14 residues. CDR1 is MNHEY and CDR2 is SMNVEV in the germline V gene (reference sequence).

This clonotype has a count of ten or more. The chain joins TRBV5-1 to TRBJ2-2; D gene uncertain. The germline V gene encodes CDR1 SGHRS and CDR2 YFSETQ. The CDR3 consists of 15 residues. Deletions cut 4 bases from V and 4 bases from J, with 14 bases between. The CDR3 region is CASSLAGVGTGELFF. The CDR3 DNA reads as TGCGCCAGCAGCCTCGCAGGAGTGGGCACCGGGGAGCTGTTTTTT.

There are a few counts of this clonotype. The genes are TRBV20-1 and TRBJ2-7; 7 bases match TRBD1. This CDR3 has 14 residues. V was clipped by 5 bases and J by 0 bases; unmatched bases: 7. Germline values: CDR1 DFQATT, CDR2 SNEGSKA (reference sequence). The chain's CDR3 is CSALSTGNSYEQYF. As DNA, the CDR3 is TGCAGTGCTCTCTCGACAGGGAACTCCTACGAGCAGTACTTC.

This clonotype came up many times. The rearrangement uses TRBV4-1 and TRBJ2-3; unclear D gene. Trimming took off 1 base at V and 0 bases at J, with 14 bases between the two ends. The germline CDR1 and CDR2 sequences are MGHRA and YSYEKL. CDR3 length equals 17 residues. The CDR3 DNA reads as TGCGCCAGCAGCCAAGGGACGCTTAAAGCTAGCACAGATACGCAGTATTTT. Encoded protein: CASSQGTLKASTDTQYF.